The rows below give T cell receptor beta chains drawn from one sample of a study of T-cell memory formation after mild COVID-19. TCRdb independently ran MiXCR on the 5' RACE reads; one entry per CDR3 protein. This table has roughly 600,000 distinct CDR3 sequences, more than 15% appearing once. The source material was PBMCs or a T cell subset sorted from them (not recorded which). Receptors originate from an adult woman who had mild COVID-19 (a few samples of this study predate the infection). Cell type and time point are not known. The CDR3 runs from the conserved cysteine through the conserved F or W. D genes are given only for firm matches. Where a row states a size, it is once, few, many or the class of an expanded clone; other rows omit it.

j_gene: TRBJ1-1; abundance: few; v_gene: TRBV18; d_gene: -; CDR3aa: CASSPGQVGTEAFF; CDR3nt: TGTGCCAGCTCACCTGGGCAGGTCGGCACTGAAGCTTTCTTT
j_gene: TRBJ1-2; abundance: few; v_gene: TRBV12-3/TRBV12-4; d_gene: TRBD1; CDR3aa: CASSFSMGTGGGYGYTF; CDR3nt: TGTGCCAGCAGTTTCTCAATGGGGACAGGGGGCGGGTACGGCTACACCTTC
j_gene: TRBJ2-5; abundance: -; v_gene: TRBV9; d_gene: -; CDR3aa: CASSTPGRGVGETQYF; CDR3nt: TGTGCCAGCAGCACTCCGGGGCGGGGAGTGGGAGAGACCCAGTACTTC
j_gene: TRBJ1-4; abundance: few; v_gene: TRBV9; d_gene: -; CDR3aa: CASSPFAQPNEKLFF; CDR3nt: TGTGCCAGCAGCCCTTTCGCCCAGCCTAATGAAAAACTGTTTTTT
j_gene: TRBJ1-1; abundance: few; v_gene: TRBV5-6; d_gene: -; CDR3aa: CASSPVGGGNTEAFF; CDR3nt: TGTGCCAGCAGCCCCGTGGGGGGTGGGAACACTGAAGCTTTCTTT
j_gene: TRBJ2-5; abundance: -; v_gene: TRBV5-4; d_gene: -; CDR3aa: CASSSPSRGEKETQYF; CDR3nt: TGTGCCAGCAGCTCCCCTTCGCGGGGTGAGAAGGAGACCCAGTACTTC
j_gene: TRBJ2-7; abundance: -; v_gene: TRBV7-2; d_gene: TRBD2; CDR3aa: CASSLGGTSGSFYEQYF; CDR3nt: TGTGCCAGCAGCCTGGGGGGTACTAGCGGGAGTTTCTACGAGCAGTACTTC
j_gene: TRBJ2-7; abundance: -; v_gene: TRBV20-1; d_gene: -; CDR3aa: CSARVTHELGEQYF; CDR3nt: TGCAGTGCTAGGGTCACCCATGAGTTAGGAGAGCAGTACTTC
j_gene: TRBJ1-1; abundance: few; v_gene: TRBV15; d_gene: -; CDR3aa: CATSRDHSGVSLEAFF; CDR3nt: TGTGCCACCAGCAGAGATCATTCGGGGGTAAGCTTAGAAGCTTTCTTT
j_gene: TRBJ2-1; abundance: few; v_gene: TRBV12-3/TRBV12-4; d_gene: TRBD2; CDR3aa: CASSLRTSGNEQFF; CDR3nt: TGTGCCAGCAGTTTAAGGACTAGCGGCAATGAGCAGTTCTTC
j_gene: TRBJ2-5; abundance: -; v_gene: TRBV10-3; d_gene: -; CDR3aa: CASGLGGRETQYF; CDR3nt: TGTGCCTCGGGCTTGGGGGGGCGAGAGACCCAGTACTTC
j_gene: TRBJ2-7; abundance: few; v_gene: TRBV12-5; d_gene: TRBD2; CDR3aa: CASGATGTSIYEQYF; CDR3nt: TGTGCTAGTGGCGCTACCGGGACTAGCATCTACGAGCAGTACTTC
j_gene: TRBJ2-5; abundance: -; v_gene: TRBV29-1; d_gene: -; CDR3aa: CSVNGQGGETQYF; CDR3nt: TGCAGCGTTAACGGCCAGGGTGGAGAGACCCAGTACTTC
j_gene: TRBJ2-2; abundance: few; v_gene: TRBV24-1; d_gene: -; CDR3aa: CATSDSRTGRGPSNTGELFF; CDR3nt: TGTGCCACCAGTGATTCTAGAACTGGCAGGGGCCCTTCGAACACCGGGGAGCTGTTTTTT
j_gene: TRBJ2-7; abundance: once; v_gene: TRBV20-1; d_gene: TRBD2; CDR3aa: CSANTLSGRPPYEQYF; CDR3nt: TGCAGTGCTAACACCCTTAGCGGGAGGCCCCCCTACGAGCAGTACTTC
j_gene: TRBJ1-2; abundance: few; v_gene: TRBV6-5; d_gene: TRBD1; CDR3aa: CASSQGASYYGYTF; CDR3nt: TGTGCCAGCAGTCAGGGGGCTAGCTACTATGGCTACACCTTC
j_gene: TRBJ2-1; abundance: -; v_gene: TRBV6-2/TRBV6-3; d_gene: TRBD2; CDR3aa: CASSYSGRGEQFF; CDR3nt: TGTGCCAGCAGTTACTCGGGGAGGGGTGAGCAGTTCTTC
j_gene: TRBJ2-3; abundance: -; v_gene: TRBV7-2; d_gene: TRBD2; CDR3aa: CASSSRRAGGSRDTQYF; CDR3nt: TGTGCCAGCAGCTCCCGGAGGGCGGGGGGGTCGCGAGATACGCAGTATTTT
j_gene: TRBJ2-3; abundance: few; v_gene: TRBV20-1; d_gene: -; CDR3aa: CSARGSKSEWTDTQYF; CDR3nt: TGCAGTGCTAGAGGGAGTAAGAGCGAGTGGACAGATACGCAGTATTTT
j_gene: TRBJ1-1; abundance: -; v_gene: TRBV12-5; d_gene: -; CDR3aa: CASGSTDSRLPRVNTEAFF; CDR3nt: TGTGCTAGTGGCTCTACGGATTCCAGGCTACCGAGGGTGAACACTGAAGCTTTCTTT
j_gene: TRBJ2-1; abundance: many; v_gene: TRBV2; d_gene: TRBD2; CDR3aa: CASSDSGGAYNEQFF; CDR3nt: TGTGCCAGCAGTGATAGCGGGGGGGCCTACAATGAGCAGTTCTTC
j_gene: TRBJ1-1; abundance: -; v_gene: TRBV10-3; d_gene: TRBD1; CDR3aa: CAISVTGATNTEAFF; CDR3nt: TGTGCCATCAGTGTAACAGGGGCAACGAACACTGAAGCTTTCTTT
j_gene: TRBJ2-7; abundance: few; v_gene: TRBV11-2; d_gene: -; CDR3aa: CASSLMGAPYEQYF; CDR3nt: TGTGCCAGCAGCCTTATGGGGGCCCCCTACGAGCAGTACTTC
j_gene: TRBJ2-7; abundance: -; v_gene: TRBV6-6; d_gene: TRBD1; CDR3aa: CASSYGGQGTYGEQYF; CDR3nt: TGTGCCAGCAGTTATGGGGGACAGGGAACTTATGGCGAGCAGTACTTC
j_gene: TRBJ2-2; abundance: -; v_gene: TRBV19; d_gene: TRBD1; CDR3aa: CASSPRTGMVDTGELFF; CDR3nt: TGTGCCAGTAGTCCCCGGACAGGGATGGTGGACACCGGGGAGCTGTTTTTT
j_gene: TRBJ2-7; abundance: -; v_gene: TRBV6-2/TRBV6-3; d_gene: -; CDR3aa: CASSPGGMVSEQYF; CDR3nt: TGTGCCAGCAGCCCCGGGGGCATGGTTAGCGAGCAGTACTTC
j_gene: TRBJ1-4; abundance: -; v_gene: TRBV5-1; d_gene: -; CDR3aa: CASSSDITNEKLFF; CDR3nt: TGCGCCAGCAGCTCGGACATAACTAATGAAAAACTGTTTTTT
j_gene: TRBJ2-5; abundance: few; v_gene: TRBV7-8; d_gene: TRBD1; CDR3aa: CASSLGGYGQGETQYF; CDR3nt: TGTGCCAGCAGCTTAGGGGGGTACGGACAGGGAGAGACCCAGTACTTC
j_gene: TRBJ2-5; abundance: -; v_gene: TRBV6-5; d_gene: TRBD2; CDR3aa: CASSYSGTSGGETQYF; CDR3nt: TGTGCCAGCAGTTACTCCGGGACTAGCGGGGGAGAGACCCAGTACTTC
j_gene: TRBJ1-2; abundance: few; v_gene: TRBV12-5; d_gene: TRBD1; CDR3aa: CASGLVLGTGSGYTF; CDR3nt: TGTGCTAGTGGTTTGGTACTCGGGACAGGGAGTGGCTACACCTTC
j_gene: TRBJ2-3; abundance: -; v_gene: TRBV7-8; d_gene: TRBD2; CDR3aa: CASSTPGGIRGTDTQYF; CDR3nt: TGTGCCAGCAGTACACCCGGGGGGATCAGGGGCACAGATACGCAGTATTTT
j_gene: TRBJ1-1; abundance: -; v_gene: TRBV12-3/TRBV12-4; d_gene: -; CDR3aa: CASSFLEPGGKTEAFF; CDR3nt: TGTGCCAGCAGTTTCTTGGAGCCCGGGGGCAAAACTGAAGCTTTCTTT
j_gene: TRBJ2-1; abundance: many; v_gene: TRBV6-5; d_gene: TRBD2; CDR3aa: CASRTSGYNEQFF; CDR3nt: TGTGCCAGCAGGACTAGCGGATACAATGAGCAGTTCTTC
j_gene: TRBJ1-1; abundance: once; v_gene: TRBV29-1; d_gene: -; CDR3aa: CSVEARLLNTEAFF; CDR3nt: TGCAGCGTTGAAGCTCGCCTGCTGAACACTGAAGCTTTCTTT
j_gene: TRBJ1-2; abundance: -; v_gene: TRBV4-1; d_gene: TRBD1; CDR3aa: CASSHGTATNYGYTF; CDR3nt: TGCGCCAGCAGCCATGGGACAGCGACTAACTATGGCTACACCTTC
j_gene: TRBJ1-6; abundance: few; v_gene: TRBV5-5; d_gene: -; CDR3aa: CASSFDTNSPLHF; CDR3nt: TGTGCCAGCAGCTTTGACACGAATTCACCCCTCCACTTT
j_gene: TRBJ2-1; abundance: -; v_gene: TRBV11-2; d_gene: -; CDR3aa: CASSLVGLQGDNEQFF; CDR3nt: TGTGCCAGCAGCTTAGTGGGACTCCAGGGGGACAATGAGCAGTTCTTC
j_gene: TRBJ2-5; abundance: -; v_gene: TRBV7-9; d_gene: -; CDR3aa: CASSLWASETQYF; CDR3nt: TGTGCCAGCAGCTTATGGGCTTCGGAGACCCAGTACTTC
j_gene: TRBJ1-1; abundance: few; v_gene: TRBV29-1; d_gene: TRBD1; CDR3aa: CSGRTGYTEAFF; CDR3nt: TGCAGCGGGCGGACAGGGTACACTGAAGCTTTCTTT
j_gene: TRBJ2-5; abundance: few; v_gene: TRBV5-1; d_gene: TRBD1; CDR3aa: CASTRQGQETQYF; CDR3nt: TGCGCCAGTACGAGACAGGGCCAAGAGACCCAGTACTTC
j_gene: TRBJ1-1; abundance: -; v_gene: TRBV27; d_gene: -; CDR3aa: CASSPLGLTGNTEAFF; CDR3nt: TGTGCCAGCAGTCCCCTCGGCCTGACAGGGAACACTGAAGCTTTCTTT
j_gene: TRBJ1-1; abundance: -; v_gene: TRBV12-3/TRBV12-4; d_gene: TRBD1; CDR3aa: CASSLQGAPTEAFF; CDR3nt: TGTGCCAGCAGTCTACAGGGGGCGCCGACTGAAGCTTTCTTT
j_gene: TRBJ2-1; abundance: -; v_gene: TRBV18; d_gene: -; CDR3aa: CASSPKDPQFF; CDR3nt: TGTGCCAGCTCACCAAAGGATCCCCAGTTCTTC
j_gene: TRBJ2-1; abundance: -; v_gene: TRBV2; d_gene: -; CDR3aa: CASIRPGVMWVSEQFF; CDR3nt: TGTGCCAGCATCCGCCCAGGGGTTATGTGGGTTAGTGAGCAGTTCTTC
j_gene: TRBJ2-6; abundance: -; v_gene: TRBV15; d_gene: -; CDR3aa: CATSRDRGANVLTF; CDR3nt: TGTGCCACCAGCAGAGATCGAGGGGCCAACGTCCTGACTTTC
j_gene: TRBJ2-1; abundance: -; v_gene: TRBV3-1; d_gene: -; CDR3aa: CASSQDDTREQFF; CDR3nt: TGTGCCAGCAGCCAAGACGATACTAGGGAGCAGTTCTTC